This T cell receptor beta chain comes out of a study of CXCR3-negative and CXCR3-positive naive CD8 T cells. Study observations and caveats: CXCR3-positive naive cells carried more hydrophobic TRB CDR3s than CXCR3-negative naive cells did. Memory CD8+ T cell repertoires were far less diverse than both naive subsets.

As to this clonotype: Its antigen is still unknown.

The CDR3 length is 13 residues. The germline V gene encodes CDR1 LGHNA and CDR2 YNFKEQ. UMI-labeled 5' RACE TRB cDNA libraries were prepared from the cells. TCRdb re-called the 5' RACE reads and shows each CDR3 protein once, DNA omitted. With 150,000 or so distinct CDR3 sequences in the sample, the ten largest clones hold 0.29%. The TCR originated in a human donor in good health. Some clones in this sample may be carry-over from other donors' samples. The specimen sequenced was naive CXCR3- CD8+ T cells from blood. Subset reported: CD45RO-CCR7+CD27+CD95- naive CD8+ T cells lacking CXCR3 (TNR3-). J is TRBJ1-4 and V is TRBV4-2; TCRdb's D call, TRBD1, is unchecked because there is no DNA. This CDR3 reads CASSDSGFEKLFF.